This T cell receptor (beta chain) was obtained from a study of blood T cells in healthy people across ages. Staff drew 8 to 10 milliliters of peripheral blood from each donor. Germline CDR1 is SGHTA and CDR2 is FQGTGA. The CDR3 totals 14 residues. J gave up 5 bases and V 5 bases, and 5 bases lay outside the gene matches. This clonotype was observed a handful of times. Its antigen is unknown. General study points: Both naive CD4+ cell counts and diversity were greater in long-lived donors than in aged donors. Unknown donor CMV status possibly confounded expanded clonotype changes.

A second PCR, run for roughly 7 to 11 cycles, used a sample-barcoded 5' primer plus a J-beta primer mix. TCRdb processed the 5' RACE reads anew with MiXCR; each CDR3 protein has one entry. The profile shows 1.5 million to 2 million distinct CDR3 sequences, around 42% of them singletons. The chain has TRBV7-3 and TRBJ2-1, with 8 bases fitting TRBD1. The sequence was obtained from a human donor in good health. Specimen: blood. CDR3 bases: TGTGCCAGCAGCAGGGACAGGTTGGACAATGAGCAGTTCTTC. It encodes CASSRDRLDNEQFF.